This TCR beta chain was sequenced for a study of vaccination effects on CD4 cells after COVID-19. About the research overall: The vaccine given was either BNT162b2 or mRNA-1273, in two doses.

The CDR3 contains 19 residues. CDR1 PRHDT and CDR2 FYEKMQ come from the germline V gene (reference sequence). V was trimmed by 7 bases and J by 4 bases, leaving 30 bases between them. Peptide-pool stimulation followed by sequencing identified expanded antigen-specific CD4+ clonotypes in the ViraFEST assay. Subsequent to a culture period of about nine days, CD4+ T cells were isolated. The study found no prior SARS-CoV-2 infection in the vaccine recipients, who tested negative for nucleocapsid antibodies. Researchers reported culturing 2.1 million or so PBMC in each well, adding around 9.6 IU/ml IL-2 and 9 to 10 ug/ml peptides. The authors exchanged half the medium for IL-2 medium on days 3 and 7. Study conclusions and caveats: Marked clonal contraction of infection- and vaccine-induced clones was seen late after vaccination.

Profiling relied on immunoSEQ multiplex PCR, and the TCRdb table lists in-frame clones only, not all of them. The sample yields about 43,000 clones, around 77% seen once. Regarding this clone: Its antigen is not identified.

The sequence was obtained from a human donor who received a COVID-19 vaccine. This material consisted of CD4+ T cells from PBMCs cultured with SARS-CoV-2 spike peptides, taken before COVID-19 vaccination. The chain employs TRBV13 and TRBJ2-3; D is perhaps TRBD1 or TRBD2 (5 bases each). The DNA of the CDR3 is TGTGCCAGCAACTCCCCCCGGGCAGTGGGTAGGGGAGCGGCAGATACGCAGTATTTT. Protein: CASNSPRAVGRGAADTQYF.